Sequencing of this T cell receptor (beta chain) was carried out in a study of technical replicates of blood from several donors. The germline gives CDR1 SGHNT, CDR2 YYREEE (reference sequence). Trimming pared 6 bases from V and 8 bases from J, leaving 15 bases between. This CDR3 comprises 13 residues. TCRdb keeps only in-frame clones here, not all; method: immunoSEQ multiplex PCR. The profile covers more than 75,000 clones, with 65% to 90% appearing a single time and about 5.1% taken by the ten largest. The receptor's source is a human donor in good health. Some clones in this sample may be carry-over from other donors' samples. The sequenced sample was PBMCs. The chain links TRBV5-4 to TRBJ2-4; perhaps TRBD1 as D (6 bases). CDR3 sequence: CASTADRRDIQYF. CDR3 in DNA: TGTGCCAGCACCGCCGACAGGCGGGACATTCAGTACTTC.